This TCR beta chain appears in the sequencing data of a study of T cell responses to AZD1222 COVID-19 vaccine. Profiled with immunoSEQ multiplex PCR; TCRdb holds only in-frame clones, not every one. The top ten clones hold 16% of a sample with over 45,000 clones, approximately 83% of them seen once. The CDR3 sequence is 21 residues long. The germline V gene encodes CDR1 SGDLS and CDR2 YYNGEE. V gave up 0 bases and J gave up 0 bases; unmatched junction bases: 15. The sequencing used peripheral blood, collected on day 0 of AZD1222 vaccination. The chain combines TRBV9 with TRBJ2-3, with TRBD2 matching over 11 bases. The source of this sequence is an adult in good health. CDR3 DNA sequence: TGTGCCAGCAGCGTAGTAGGACTCACCAGCAGGACTAGCGGGAGCACAGATACGCAGTATTTT. Translating it yields CASSVVGLTSRTSGSTDTQYF.